The rows below give T cell receptor beta chains drawn from one sample of a study of T-cell reconstitution after alpha-beta-depleted transplantation in children. Via MiXCR, TCRdb re-called the PCR reads, giving one row per CDR3 protein. The table lists a few hundred thousand distinct CDR3 sequences, 25% to 30% of them singletons. The sample consisted of PBMCs, taken before TCRalphabeta/CD19-depleted stem cell transplant. All receptors come from a boy younger than two with Wiskott-Aldrich syndrome, due to receive a stem cell transplant. The CDR3 runs from the conserved cysteine through the conserved F or W. A D gene is named only where the DNA matches it firmly. Clone size is not always given. Where it is, it says once, few, many or a class for expanded clones.

>NA|NA|TRBV12-3/TRBV12-4|TRBJ1-1
CASSVLRVNTEAFF
TGTGCCAGCAGTGTCCTCAGGGTAAACACTGAAGCTTTCTTT
>TRBD1|NA|TRBV28|TRBJ1-5
CASSDRGAIYNQPQHF
TGTGCCAGCAGTGACAGGGGGGCGATCTACAATCAGCCCCAGCATTTT
>NA|few|TRBV5-1|TRBJ1-4
CASSRRDMKKLFF
TGCGCCAGCAGCCGCCGGGACATGAAAAAACTGTTTTTT
>NA|NA|TRBV11-2|TRBJ2-1
CASSPTTFNEQFF
TGTGCCAGCAGCCCTACTACTTTCAATGAGCAGTTCTTC
>TRBD2|NA|TRBV9|TRBJ2-1
CASSVAWVGSGSDEQFF
TGTGCCAGCAGCGTAGCTTGGGTCGGTAGCGGGAGCGATGAGCAGTTCTTC
>TRBD2|NA|TRBV2|TRBJ2-1
CASSETSGKFGEQFF
TGTGCCAGCAGTGAGACTAGCGGGAAATTTGGTGAGCAGTTCTTC
>NA|few|TRBV20-1|TRBJ2-5
CSANLPRLGDPPYF
TGCAGTGCTAATCTGCCTCGACTAGGTGACCCTCCGTACTTC
>TRBD1|NA|TRBV29-1|TRBJ2-3
CSTDRDGADTQYF
TGCAGCACGGACAGGGACGGGGCAGATACGCAGTATTTT
>NA|NA|TRBV29-1|TRBJ1-4
CSGLNEKLFF
TGCAGCGGGCTTAATGAAAAACTGTTTTTT
>NA|NA|TRBV5-1|TRBJ2-1
CASRFGGAKDEQFF
TGCGCCAGCAGGTTTGGGGGGGCCAAGGATGAGCAGTTCTTC
>NA|NA|TRBV12-2|TRBJ1-5
CASRFQPKRRNQPQHF
TGTGCAAGTCGCTTTCAGCCTAAACGGAGGAATCAGCCCCAGCATTTT
>NA|NA|TRBV5-5|TRBJ1-3
CASSSLPGLSSGNTIYF
TGTGCCAGCAGCTCACTTCCGGGACTCAGCTCTGGAAACACCATATATTTT
>NA|few|TRBV30|TRBJ1-4
CAWSVSQREKLFF
TGTGCCTGGAGTGTTTCACAACGTGAAAAACTGTTTTTT